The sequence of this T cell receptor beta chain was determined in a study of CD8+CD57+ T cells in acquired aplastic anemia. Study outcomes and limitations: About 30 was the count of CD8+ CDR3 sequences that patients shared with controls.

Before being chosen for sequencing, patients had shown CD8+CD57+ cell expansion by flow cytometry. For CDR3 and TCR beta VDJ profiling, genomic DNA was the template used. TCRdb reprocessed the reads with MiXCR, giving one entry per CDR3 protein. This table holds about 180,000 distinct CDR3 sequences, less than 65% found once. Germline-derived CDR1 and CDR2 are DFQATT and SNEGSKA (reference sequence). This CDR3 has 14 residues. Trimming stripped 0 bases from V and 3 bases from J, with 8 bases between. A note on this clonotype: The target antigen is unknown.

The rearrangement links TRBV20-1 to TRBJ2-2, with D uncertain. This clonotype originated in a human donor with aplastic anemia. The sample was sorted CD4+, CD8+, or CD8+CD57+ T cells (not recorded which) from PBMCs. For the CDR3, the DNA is TGCAGTGCTAGAGATTACCGAGACACCGGGGAGCTGTTTTTT. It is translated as CSARDYRDTGELFF.